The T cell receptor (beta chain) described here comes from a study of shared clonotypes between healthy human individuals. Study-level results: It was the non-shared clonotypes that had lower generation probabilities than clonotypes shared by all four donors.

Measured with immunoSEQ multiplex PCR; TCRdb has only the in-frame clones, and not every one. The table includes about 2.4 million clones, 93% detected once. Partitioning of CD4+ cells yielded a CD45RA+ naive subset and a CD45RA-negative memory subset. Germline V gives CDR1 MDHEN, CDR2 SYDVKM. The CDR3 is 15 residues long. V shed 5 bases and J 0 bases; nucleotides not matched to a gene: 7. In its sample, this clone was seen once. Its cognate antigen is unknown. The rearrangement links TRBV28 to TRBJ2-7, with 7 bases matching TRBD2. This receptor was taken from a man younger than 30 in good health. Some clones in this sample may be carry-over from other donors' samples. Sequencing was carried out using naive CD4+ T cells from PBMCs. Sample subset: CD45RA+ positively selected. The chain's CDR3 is CASSRTSASSYEQYF. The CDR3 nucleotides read TGTGCCAGCAGTCGCACTAGCGCCAGCTCCTACGAGCAGTACTTC. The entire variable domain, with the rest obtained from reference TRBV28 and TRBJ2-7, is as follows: DVKVTQSSRYLVKRTGEKVFLECVQDMDHENMFWYRQDPGLGLRLIYFSYDVKMKEKGDIPEGYSVSREKKERFSLILESASTNQTSMYLCASSRTSASSYEQYFGPGTRLTVT.